The 14 T cell receptor beta chains presented below share a single source sample, sequenced in a study of blood T cell repertoires in COVID-19. The table came from immunoSEQ multiplex PCR; TCRdb's copy has only in-frame clones and leaves some out. Among hundreds of thousands of clones listed, 85% to 90% were seen once. The sequenced material came from peripheral blood. Receptors originate from a woman aged 50 to 60 with COVID-19, enrolled during active disease.

This clone was observed a handful of times. This chain links TRBV4-1 with TRBJ1-5; D is unclear. The germline gives CDR1 MGHRA, CDR2 YSYEKL. The CDR3 contains 13 residues. V was trimmed by 0 bases and J by 4 bases, leaving 4 bases between them. The CDR3 nucleotides read TGCGCCAGCAGCCAAGACCGGAATCAGCCCCAGCATTTT. Protein sequence: CASSQDRNQPQHF.

V and J are TRBV3-1 (or the pseudogene TRBV3-2) and TRBJ2-7, with unresolved D. The CDR3 length is 16 residues. Trimming took 1 base from V and 0 from J, leaving 13 bases between them. Germline V gene sequence: CDR1 LGHDT, CDR2 YNNKEL (reference sequence). This CDR3 reads CASSQGAQIISYEQYF. CDR3 bases: TGTGCCAGCAGCCAAGGTGCACAGATTATCTCCTACGAGCAGTACTTC.

This clone was observed a few times. This chain uses TRBV27 with TRBJ1-2; D might be TRBD1 (5 bases). Trimming took 5 bases from V and 4 from J, leaving 20 bases between them. CDR3 length equals 16 residues. CDR1 and CDR2 (germline): MNHEY, SMNVEV (reference sequence). The CDR3 protein is CASSTRGGTYGYGYTF. The CDR3 DNA reads as TGTGCCAGCAGTACACGCGGGGGGACGTACGGCTATGGCTACACCTTC.

The J gene is TRBJ2-3, the V gene TRBV9, with D possibly being TRBD1 (5 bases). The V and J ends lost 4 bases and 4 bases respectively, with 13 bases between them. Germline V lookup: CDR1 SGDLS, CDR2 YYNGEE. The CDR3 consists of 14 residues. The CDR3 DNA reads as TGTGCCAGCAGCCCCCAGGGCTTGGCAGATACGCAGTATTTT. Protein sequence: CASSPQGLADTQYF.

This sequence joins TRBV5-8 and TRBJ1-5, with D possibly TRBD1 on 5 matching bases. V gave up 3 bases and J gave up 5 bases, with 9 bases separating them. Germline CDR1 and CDR2: SGHTS and YDEGEE. This CDR3 contains 13 residues. DNA for the CDR3: TGTGCCAGCAGCTCCTGGGGGGATCAGCCCCAGCATTTT. Protein: CASSSWGDQPQHF.

The chain combines TRBV11-2 with TRBJ2-7; 11 bases are shared with TRBD2. V was clipped by 4 bases and J by 6 bases; unmatched bases: 2. Germline V CDR1 and CDR2: SGHAT, FQNNGV. The CDR3 has 13 residues. Here the CDR3 reads CASSSGLAVEQYF. CDR3 bases: TGTGCCAGCAGCTCGGGACTAGCGGTCGAGCAGTACTTC.

V usage is TRBV5-5 and J usage is TRBJ1-1; TRBD1 aligns across 11 bases. The CDR3 consists of 15 residues. CDR1 and CDR2 (germline): SGHKS, YYEKEE (reference sequence). V dropped 4 bases and J dropped 2; count of bases not matched to a gene: 4. DNA for the CDR3: TGTGCCAGCAGCCCTCGGACAGGGGGCAACACTGAAGCTTTCTTT. Protein sequence: CASSPRTGGNTEAFF.

The chain joins TRBV11-3 to TRBJ2-1, with 7 positions matching TRBD2. Germline trimming cut 0 bases from V and 15 bases from J; bases unmatched to any gene: 8. Germline CDR1 reads SGHNT; CDR2 reads YENEEA. This CDR3 spans 13 amino acids. CDR3 in amino acids: CASSLEGEGPPFF. The CDR3 DNA reads as TGTGCCAGCAGCTTAGAAGGGGAGGGGCCCCCGTTCTTC.

Concerning this clone: This specimen includes other DNA sequences encoding the same CDR3. This chain joins TRBV6-5 and TRBJ1-1; 7 positions match TRBD1. V was clipped by 0 bases and J by 3 bases; unmatched bases: 4. This CDR3 has 15 residues. Germline V CDR1 and CDR2: MNHEY, SVGAGI. CDR3 in DNA: TGTGCCAGCAGTTACTCTACAGGGGCTTACACTGAAGCTTTCTTT. Translating gives CASSYSTGAYTEAFF.

The J gene is TRBJ2-7, the V gene TRBV3-1 (or the pseudogene TRBV3-2); 9 bases match TRBD1. The CDR3 sequence is 14 residues long. Germline assignment: CDR1 LGHDT and CDR2 YNNKEL (reference sequence). Losses at the gene ends were 3 bases for V and 4 bases for J; bases not matched to a gene: 4. The CDR3: CASSHGDRAYEQYF. As DNA, the CDR3 is TGTGCCAGCAGCCACGGGGACAGGGCTTACGAGCAGTACTTC.

This CDR3 reads CASSLGGAGGYGYTF. The CDR3 DNA sequence: TGTGCCAGCAGCTTGGGAGGGGCAGGGGGCTATGGCTACACCTTC. The chain has TRBV5-4 and TRBJ1-2, with 7 bases fitting TRBD1. The germline gives CDR1 SGHNT, CDR2 YYREEE (reference sequence). The CDR3 extends over 15 amino acids. J gave up 4 bases and V 0 bases, and 6 bases lay outside the gene matches.

This chain uses TRBV19 with TRBJ1-4; TRBD1 agrees at 7 bases. Germline V gene lookup returns CDR1 LNHDA and CDR2 SQIVND (reference sequence). The CDR3 has 14 residues. V dropped 3 bases and J dropped 5; count of bases not matched to a gene: 3. Here the CDR3 DNA reads TGTGCCAGTAGTATTGACAGGGTGAATGAAAAACTGTTTTTT. Translated, it gives CASSIDRVNEKLFF.

J is TRBJ1-5 and V is TRBV24-1; no reliable D call. The CDR3 runs 14 residues. Germline-derived CDR1 and CDR2 are KGHDR and SFDVKD. V lost 6 bases and J lost 4, with 12 bases in between. The CDR3 DNA sequence: TGTGCCACCAGTCGCCGGTATGTTAATCAGCCCCAGCATTTT. Encoded protein: CATSRRYVNQPQHF.

This clone turned up a few times. This chain's CDR3 is CASSLPRTEANYGYTF. Here the CDR3 DNA reads TGCGCCAGCAGCTTGCCGCGGACAGAGGCTAACTATGGCTACACCTTC. The rearrangement joins TRBV5-1 to TRBJ1-2, with TRBD1 as a possible D gene (6 bases). CDR1 is SGHRS, CDR2 YFSETQ, per germline. Deletions cut 1 base from V and 0 bases from J, with 13 bases between. The CDR3 covers 16 residues. The entire variable domain, with the rest obtained from reference TRBV5-1 and TRBJ1-2, is as follows: KAGVTQTPRYLIKTRGQQVTLSCSPISGHRSVSWYQQTPGQGLQFLFEYFSETQRNKGNFPGRFSGRQFSNSRSEMNVSTLELGDSALYLCASSLPRTEANYGYTFGSGTRLTVV.